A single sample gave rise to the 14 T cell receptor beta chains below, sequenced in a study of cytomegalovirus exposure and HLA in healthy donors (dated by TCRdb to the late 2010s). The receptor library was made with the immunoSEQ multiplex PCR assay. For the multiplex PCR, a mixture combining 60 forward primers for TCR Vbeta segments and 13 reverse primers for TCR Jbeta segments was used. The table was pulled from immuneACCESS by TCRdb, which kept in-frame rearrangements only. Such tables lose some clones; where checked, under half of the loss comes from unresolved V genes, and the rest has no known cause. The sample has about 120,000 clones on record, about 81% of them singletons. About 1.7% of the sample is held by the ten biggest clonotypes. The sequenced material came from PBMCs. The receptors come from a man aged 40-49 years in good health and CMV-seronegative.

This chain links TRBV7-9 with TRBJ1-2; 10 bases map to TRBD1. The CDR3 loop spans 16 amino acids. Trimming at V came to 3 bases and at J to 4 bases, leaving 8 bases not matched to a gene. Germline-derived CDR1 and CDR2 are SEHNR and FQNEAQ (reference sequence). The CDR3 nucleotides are TGTGCCAGCAGCTTTGGGACAGGGGATTTTAGCTATGGCTACACCTTC. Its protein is CASSFGTGDFSYGYTF.

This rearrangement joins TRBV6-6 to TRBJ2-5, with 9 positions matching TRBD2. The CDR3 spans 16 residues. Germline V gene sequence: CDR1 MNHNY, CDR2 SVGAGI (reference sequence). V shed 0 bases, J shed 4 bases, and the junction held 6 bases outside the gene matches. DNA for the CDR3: TGTGCCAGCAGTTACTCGGGGCGGGGGGGCCGAGAGACCCAGTACTTC. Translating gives CASSYSGRGGRETQYF.

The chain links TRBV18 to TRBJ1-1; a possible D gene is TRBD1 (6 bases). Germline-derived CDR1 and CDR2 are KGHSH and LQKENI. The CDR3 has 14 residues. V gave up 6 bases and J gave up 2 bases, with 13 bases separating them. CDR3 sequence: CASSGWTDNTEAFF. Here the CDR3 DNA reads TGTGCCAGCTCCGGGTGGACAGACAACACTGAAGCTTTCTTT.

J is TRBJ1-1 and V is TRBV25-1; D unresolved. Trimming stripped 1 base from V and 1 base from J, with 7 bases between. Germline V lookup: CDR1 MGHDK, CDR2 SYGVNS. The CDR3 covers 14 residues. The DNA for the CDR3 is TGTGCCAGCAGTGAATTGCACGGGAACACTGAAGCTTTCTTT. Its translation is CASSELHGNTEAFF.

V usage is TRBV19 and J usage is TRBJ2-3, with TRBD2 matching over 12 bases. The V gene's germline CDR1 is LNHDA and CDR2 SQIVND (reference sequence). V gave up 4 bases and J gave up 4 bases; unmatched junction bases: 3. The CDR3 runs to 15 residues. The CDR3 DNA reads TGTGCCAGTAGTAGGACTAGCGGGATCGCAGATACGCAGTATTTT. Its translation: CASSRTSGIADTQYF.

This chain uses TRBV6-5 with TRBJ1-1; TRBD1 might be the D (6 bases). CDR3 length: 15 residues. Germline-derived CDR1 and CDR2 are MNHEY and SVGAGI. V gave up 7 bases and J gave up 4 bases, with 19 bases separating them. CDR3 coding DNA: TGTGCCAGCACCTACGGGGGGGGCGGGAGCACTGAAGCTTTCTTT. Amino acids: CASTYGGGGSTEAFF.

CDR3 protein: CASSRGQGSNQPQHF. The CDR3 DNA is TGCGCCAGCAGCCGAGGACAGGGCAGCAATCAGCCCCAGCATTTT. V gene TRBV5-1 combines with J gene TRBJ1-5; 8 nucleotides match TRBD1. V lost 4 bases, J lost 1 base, and 4 bases stayed unmatched. The CDR3 runs 15 residues. Germline V gene sequence: CDR1 SGHRS, CDR2 YFSETQ.

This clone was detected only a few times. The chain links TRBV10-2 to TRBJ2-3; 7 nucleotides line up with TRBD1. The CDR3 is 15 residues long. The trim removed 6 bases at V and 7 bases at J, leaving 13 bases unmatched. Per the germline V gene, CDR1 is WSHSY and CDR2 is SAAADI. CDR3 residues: CASRTGTAHSYTQYF. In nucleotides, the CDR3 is TGCGCCAGCAGAACCGGGACAGCACACTCCTATACGCAGTATTTT.

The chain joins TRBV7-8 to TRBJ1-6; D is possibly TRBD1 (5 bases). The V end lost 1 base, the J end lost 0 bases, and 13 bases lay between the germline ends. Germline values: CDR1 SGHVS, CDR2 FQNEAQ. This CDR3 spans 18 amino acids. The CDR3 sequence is CASSLVMGGSSYNSPLHF. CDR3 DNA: TGTGCCAGCAGCTTAGTTATGGGGGGATCCTCCTATAATTCACCCCTCCACTTT.

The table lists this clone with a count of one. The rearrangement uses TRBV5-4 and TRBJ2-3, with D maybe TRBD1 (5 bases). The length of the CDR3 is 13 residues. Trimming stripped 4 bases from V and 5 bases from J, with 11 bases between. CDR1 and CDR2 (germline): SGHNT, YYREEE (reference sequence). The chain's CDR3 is CASSPARGDTQYF. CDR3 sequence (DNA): TGTGCCAGCAGCCCCGCTAGGGGAGATACGCAGTATTTT.

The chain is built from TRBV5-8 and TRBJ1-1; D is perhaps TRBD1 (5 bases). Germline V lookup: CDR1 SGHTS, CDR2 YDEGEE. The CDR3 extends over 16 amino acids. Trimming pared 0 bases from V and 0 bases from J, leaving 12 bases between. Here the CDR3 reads CASSLEGTTLNTEAFF. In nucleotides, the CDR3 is TGTGCCAGCAGCTTGGAGGGGACTACTCTGAACACTGAAGCTTTCTTT.

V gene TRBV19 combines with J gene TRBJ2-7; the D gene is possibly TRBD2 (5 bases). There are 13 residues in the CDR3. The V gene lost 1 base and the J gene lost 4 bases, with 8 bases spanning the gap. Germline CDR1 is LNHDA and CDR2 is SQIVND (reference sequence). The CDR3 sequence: CASSIGRGYEQYF. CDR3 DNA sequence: TGTGCCAGTAGTATAGGACGAGGGTACGAGCAGTACTTC.

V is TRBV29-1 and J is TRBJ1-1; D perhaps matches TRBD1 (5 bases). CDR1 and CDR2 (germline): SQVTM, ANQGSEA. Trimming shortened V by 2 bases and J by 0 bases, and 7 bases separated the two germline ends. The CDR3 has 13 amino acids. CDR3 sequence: CSVERGLNTEAFF. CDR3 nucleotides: TGCAGCGTTGAACGGGGGTTGAACACTGAAGCTTTCTTT.

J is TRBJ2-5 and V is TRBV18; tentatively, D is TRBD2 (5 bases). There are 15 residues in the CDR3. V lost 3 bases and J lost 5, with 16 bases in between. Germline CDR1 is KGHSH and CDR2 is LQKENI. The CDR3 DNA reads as TGTGCCAGCTCACCCCGGACTTCGGACTTGGAGACCCAGTACTTC. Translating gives CASSPRTSDLETQYF.